These T cell receptor beta chains were read from a single sample in a study of blood T cell repertoires in COVID-19. Sequenced by immunoSEQ multiplex PCR; TCRdb stores in-frame clones only, minus some. The sample holds about 140,000 clones, 84% seen once. Source material: peripheral blood. The receptors originated from a human donor in a cohort sampled during active COVID-19. Both conserved end residues are part of each CDR3. A D gene is named only where the DNA matches it firmly. Where a row states a size, it is once, few, many or the class of an expanded clone; other rows omit it.

j_gene	v_gene	len	d_gene	abundance	CDR3nt	CDR3aa
TRBJ1-2	TRBV7-9	12	TRBD1	few	TGTGCCAGCAGCAGACAGGGCTATGGCTACACCTTC	CASSRQGYGYTF
TRBJ1-6	TRBV10-2	14	-	-	TGCGCCAGCAGTTTAAGGAACTACAATTCACCCCTCCACTTT	CASSLRNYNSPLHF
TRBJ2-5	TRBV27	14	-	-	TGTGCCAGCAGTCCGCAACAGGGTACGGAGACCCAGTACTTC	CASSPQQGTETQYF
TRBJ1-1	TRBV28	13	-	-	TGTGCCAGCAGTTTGATTAGGAACACTGAAGCTTTCTTT	CASSLIRNTEAFF
TRBJ2-3	TRBV20-1	16	-	-	TGCAGTGCTAGTCCCCCCCTTGCGGCTAGCACAGATACGCAGTATTTT	CSASPPLAASTDTQYF
TRBJ2-7	TRBV27	14	TRBD1	-	TGTGCCAGCAGACCGGGACAGGGCTCCTACGAGCAGTACTTC	CASRPGQGSYEQYF
TRBJ1-6	TRBV3-1/TRBV3-2	15	TRBD1	-	TGTGCCAGCAGCCCATTGACAGGGAATAATTCACCCCTCCACTTT	CASSPLTGNNSPLHF
TRBJ2-1	TRBV21-1	14	-	-	TGTGCCAGCCGAGATGTCGGAGGGGCCAGTGAGCAGTTCTTC	CASRDVGGASEQFF
TRBJ2-2	TRBV19	15	TRBD1	once	TGTGCCAGTAAGATGGGGCAGGGGGCGCCCGGGGAGCTGTTTTTT	CASKMGQGAPGELFF
TRBJ1-1	TRBV6-6	14	-	-	TGTGCCAGCAGTTACGGGGCCTTGGGCACTGAAGCTTTCTTT	CASSYGALGTEAFF
TRBJ1-5	TRBV2	18	-	-	TGTGCCAGCAGTGAATATTTCAGGGGTGGTAGTATCGGTCAGCCCCAGCATTTT	CASSEYFRGGSIGQPQHF
TRBJ2-3	TRBV5-4	16	TRBD2	-	TGTGCCAGCAGCTTTCTGGTAGCGGGGGCCACAGATACGCAGTATTTT	CASSFLVAGATDTQYF
TRBJ2-3	TRBV10-3	11	-	-	TGTGCCATCGGACTAACAGATACGCAGTATTTT	CAIGLTDTQYF
TRBJ2-1	TRBV5-6	14	-	-	TGTGCCAGCAGCTCCCGGGACACTTACAATGAGCAGTTCTTC	CASSSRDTYNEQFF
TRBJ2-1	TRBV20-1	11	-	-	TGCAGTGCTAGGTCCCGGTATGAGCAGTTCTTC	CSARSRYEQFF
TRBJ1-2	TRBV19	15	TRBD1	-	TGTGCCAGTAGGGGCGGGACAGGGACAACCTATGGCTACACCTTC	CASRGGTGTTYGYTF
TRBJ1-3	TRBV6-2/TRBV6-3	16	TRBD1	-	TGTGCCAGCAGTACCGGGACAGCCCGCTCTGGAAACACCATATATTTT	CASSTGTARSGNTIYF
TRBJ2-2	TRBV2	13	-	-	TGTGCCAGCAGCGGTCGGTCTGGCGGGGAGCTGTTTTTT	CASSGRSGGELFF
TRBJ2-3	TRBV3-1/TRBV3-2	19	-	-	TGTGCCAGCAGCCAGTTTTCCCCTCGGGGGTGGACTAGCACAGATACGCAGTATTTT	CASSQFSPRGWTSTDTQYF
TRBJ2-6	TRBV6-5	16	-	once	TGTGCCAGCAGTTCCAGTGTCACCTCTGGGGCCAACGTCCTGACTTTC	CASSSSVTSGANVLTF
TRBJ1-1	TRBV18	15	TRBD1	-	TGTGCCAGCTCACCCGACACAGGGGGGCTCACTGAAGCTTTCTTT	CASSPDTGGLTEAFF
TRBJ2-3	TRBV7-2	15	TRBD1	-	TGTGCCAGCATCGACAGGGGGAGTCCCACAGATACGCAGTATTTT	CASIDRGSPTDTQYF
TRBJ2-3	TRBV5-8	15	-	-	TGTGCCAGCAGCCGCGGACAGACCAGCACAGATACGCAGTATTTT	CASSRGQTSTDTQYF
TRBJ2-1	TRBV19	15	-	-	TGTGCCAGTAGTATCGAGCTCGTACTTGGCAATGAGCAGTTCTTC	CASSIELVLGNEQFF
TRBJ1-5	TRBV19	16	-	-	TGTGCCAGTAGTATCCCCACAGATCTAACCATGCAGCCCCAGCATTTT	CASSIPTDLTMQPQHF
TRBJ1-2	TRBV3-1/TRBV3-2	17	TRBD1	-	TGTGCCAGCAGCCCTCTCGGGACAGGGGGCGAATTAGTTGGCTACACCTTC	CASSPLGTGGELVGYTF
TRBJ1-1	TRBV6-5	14	-	-	TGTGCCAGCAGTTATCAGGGGATGAACACTGAAGCTTTCTTT	CASSYQGMNTEAFF
TRBJ2-3	TRBV28	14	-	-	TGTGCCAGCAGTTCCACTAGCATACCAGATACGCAGTATTTT	CASSSTSIPDTQYF
TRBJ2-5	TRBV4-3	15	-	-	TGCGCCAGCAGCCAAGAAATGGTAGCGGCAGAGACCCAGTACTTC	CASSQEMVAAETQYF
TRBJ1-3	TRBV3-1/TRBV3-2	16	-	-	TGTGCCAGCAGCCAACATGGCCAGGGATCCGGAAACACCATATATTTT	CASSQHGQGSGNTIYF
TRBJ1-2	TRBV5-6	14	-	few	TGTGCCAGCGCCCCTTGGGGGCGCGGCTATGGCTACACCTTC	CASAPWGRGYGYTF
TRBJ2-2	TRBV9	15	-	-	TGTGCCAGCAGCGTAGCCCAGCGGAACACCGGGGAGCTGTTTTTT	CASSVAQRNTGELFF
TRBJ1-2	TRBV21-1	12	-	-	TGTGCCAGCCCGCCAGGAATATATGGCTACACCTTC	CASPPGIYGYTF
TRBJ1-5	TRBV5-8	16	TRBD1	once	TGTGCCAGCAGCTTGGATGGGACAGGGAGCAATCAGCCCCAGCATTTT	CASSLDGTGSNQPQHF
TRBJ1-2	TRBV6-5	15	-	once	TGTGCCAGCAGTAGGTCGACAGCCCCCACTATGGGCTACACCTTC	CASSRSTAPTMGYTF
TRBJ1-6	TRBV5-4	16	-	once	TGTGCCAGCAGCTTGGACTTCACGACTGGGAATTCACCCCTCCACTTT	CASSLDFTTGNSPLHF
TRBJ2-3	TRBV27	17	-	-	TGTGCCAGCACCCCAACGGTGGGCCCGCCTAGCACAGATACGCAGTATTTT	CASTPTVGPPSTDTQYF
TRBJ2-7	TRBV15	14	-	-	TGTGCCACCAGCAGAGACAGGGATCTATCCGAGCAGTACTTC	CATSRDRDLSEQYF
TRBJ1-4	TRBV7-2	14	-	-	TGTGCCAGCAGCTTACGAGAGGGGGGGGAAAAACTGTTTTTT	CASSLREGGEKLFF
TRBJ2-2	TRBV4-3	16	-	-	TGCGCCAGCAGCCAAGAACCGGGATCTAACACCGGGGAGCTGTTTTTT	CASSQEPGSNTGELFF
TRBJ1-5	TRBV19	11	-	-	TGTGCCAGTAAGAATGGCGGGCCCCAGCATTTT	CASKNGGPQHF
TRBJ2-5	TRBV24-1	15	TRBD2	-	TGTGCCACCAGTGCCAGCGGGGCGGGGCAAGAGACCCAGTACTTC	CATSASGAGQETQYF
TRBJ2-3	TRBV18	16	-	-	TGTGCCAGCTCACCCTTATACGGGGGAGGTGCAGATACGCAGTATTTT	CASSPLYGGGADTQYF
TRBJ2-7	TRBV7-2	16	-	-	TGTGCCAGCAGCTTAGTAGGCAGGGGAAAATCCTACGAGCAGTACTTC	CASSLVGRGKSYEQYF
TRBJ2-5	TRBV7-9	17	TRBD2	-	TGTGCCAGCAGCTACCCCGCAAGCGGGGGGGCCGGGGAGACCCAGTACTTC	CASSYPASGGAGETQYF
TRBJ2-7	TRBV30	13	TRBD2	-	TGTGCCTGGTGCAGCGGGGGGCCGGGCGAGCAGTACTTC	CAWCSGGPGEQYF
TRBJ2-5	TRBV5-1	15	TRBD2	-	TGCGCCAGCAGCTTGGATTGGGGGGGTCGAGAGACCCAGTACTTC	CASSLDWGGRETQYF
TRBJ2-3	TRBV5-6	13	-	-	TGTGCCAGCAGCTTTATAGTCACAGATACGCAGTATTTT	CASSFIVTDTQYF
TRBJ2-3	TRBV6-2/TRBV6-3	16	TRBD2	-	TGTGCCAGCAGTTCGACTGCGGGGAGGGGCACAGATACGCAGTATTTT	CASSSTAGRGTDTQYF
TRBJ1-3	TRBV9	14	-	-	TGTGCCAGCAGCGTAGGAGACTCTGGAAACACCATATATTTT	CASSVGDSGNTIYF
TRBJ1-3	TRBV10-3	14	-	-	TGTGCCATCAGGCCCCCGGGGGCTGGAAACACCATATATTTT	CAIRPPGAGNTIYF
TRBJ2-7	TRBV20-1	14	TRBD1	-	TGCAGTGCTAGTGGACCGGGACAGCCCTACGAGCAGTACTTC	CSASGPGQPYEQYF
TRBJ2-2	TRBV7-8	17	TRBD1	few	TGTGCCAGCAGCTTCTCTTGGGACAGGGTTTTTCCCGGGGAGCTGTTTTTT	CASSFSWDRVFPGELFF
TRBJ1-1	TRBV18	16	TRBD1	-	TGTGCCAGCTCACCAGCCTCAGGGGGGACTGGATCTGAAGCTTTCTTT	CASSPASGGTGSEAFF
TRBJ2-7	TRBV7-8	12	TRBD1	-	TGTGCCAGCAGCCGACAGGGGGACGAGCAGTACTTC	CASSRQGDEQYF
TRBJ1-2	TRBV29-1	14	-	once	TGCAGCGTTGGAACCCCAGGGGAACACTATGGCTACACCTTC	CSVGTPGEHYGYTF
TRBJ2-2	TRBV19	15	-	-	TGTGCCAGTAGTATCCAGGGGACGAACACCGGGGAGCTGTTTTTT	CASSIQGTNTGELFF
TRBJ1-2	TRBV25-1	12	-	-	TGTGCCAGCAGTGAATTAGGGGCCGGCTACACCTTC	CASSELGAGYTF
TRBJ2-1	TRBV6-4	15	TRBD2	-	TGTGCCAGCAGTGACATGGCGGGGGGAAGGAATGAGCAGTTCTTC	CASSDMAGGRNEQFF
TRBJ2-1	TRBV9	15	-	-	TGTGCCAGCAGCGACGTACCAGGGCTGAGGAATGAGCAGTTCTTC	CASSDVPGLRNEQFF